This entry describes one T cell receptor beta chain. What it recognizes is unknown. This table comes from immunoSEQ multiplex PCR, and its TCRdb copy is limited to in-frame clones, with some not included. The sample contains 70,000 to 90,000 clones, almost 85% of which appear only once. The time point here: week 23, last vaccination. Doses consisted of 300 ug of mutant IDH1 20-mer peptide each, paired with topical imiquimod. Diagnosis in the donors showed new WHO grade 3 or 4 astrocytomas that were IDH1-mutant and ATRX-lost. The data originate from a study of a mutant IDH1 vaccine in newly diagnosed glioma. CDR1 SGHTS and CDR2 YDEGEE come from the germline V gene. Trimming shortened V by 0 bases and J by 2 bases, and 14 bases separated the two germline ends. The CDR3 spans 16 residues.

The sequence derives from a young man with glioma. Some clones in this sample may be carry-over from other donors' samples. The specimen comprised PBMCs, sampled from a glioma patient whose treatment included an IDH1 peptide vaccine. J is TRBJ1-2 and V is TRBV5-8, with a weak D call TRBD1 (5 bases). The DNA for the CDR3 is TGTGCCAGCAGCTTGGAGGTCTCGGGGGACAACTATGGCTACACCTTC. Translated, it gives CASSLEVSGDNYGYTF. The variable domain in full, completed from reference TRBV5-8 and TRBJ1-2, reads EAGVTQSPTHLIKTRGQQATLRCSPISGHTSVYWYQQALGLGLQFLLWYDEGEERNRGNFPPRFSGRQFPNYSSELNVNALELEDSALYLCASSLEVSGDNYGYTFGSGTRLTVV.